This T cell receptor beta chain emerged from a study of blood T cell repertoires in COVID-19. This clone was counted between two and nine times. Assay: immunoSEQ multiplex PCR; the TCRdb copy retains only in-frame clones and omits some. The data contain approximately 120,000 clones, around 77% of them singletons. Germline CDR1 reads SEHNR; CDR2 reads FQNEAQ (reference sequence). The CDR3 is made up of 14 amino acids. The V gene end was trimmed by 5 bases and the J gene end by 7 bases; junction bases not matched to a gene: 9. What was sequenced was peripheral blood. The V and J genes are TRBV7-9 and TRBJ1-2; 8 bases fit TRBD1. This receptor was identified in a human donor in a cohort sampled during active COVID-19. The chain's CDR3 is CASSQGQEIGGYTF. Written as DNA, the CDR3 is TGTGCCAGCAGCCAGGGACAGGAAATAGGTGGCTACACCTTC.